The 31 T cell receptor beta chains given below trace back to one sample, sequenced in a study of shared clonotypes between healthy human individuals. Profiled with immunoSEQ multiplex PCR; TCRdb holds only in-frame clones, not every one. The sample holds about 660,000 clones; approximately 79% are singletons and the top ten take 1.5% to 2%. Sequencing input: memory CD4+ T cells sorted from blood. The subset is: CD45RA-negative fraction. These receptors were collected from a woman under 40 in good health.

The V gene is TRBV19, the J gene TRBJ2-1; D is possibly TRBD1 or TRBD2 (5 bases each). The CDR3 consists of 16 residues. Per germline, CDR1 LNHDA and CDR2 SQIVND (reference sequence). Trimming took off 4 bases at V and 6 bases at J, with 19 bases between the two ends. CDR3 protein: CASSTPGRAGINEQFF. DNA for the CDR3: TGTGCCAGTAGTACCCCGGGACGGGCAGGGATCAATGAGCAGTTCTTC.

The chain combines TRBV9 with TRBJ1-1; no reliable D call. V lost 1 base to trimming and J lost 3 bases, with 4 bases between them. The CDR3 runs to 12 residues. Per germline, CDR1 SGDLS and CDR2 YYNGEE. CDR3 DNA: TGTGCCAGCAGCGTAATAGACACTGAAGCTTTCTTT. This codes for CASSVIDTEAFF.

This clone was found many times. In the same sample, other DNA sequences code for this CDR3. The rearrangement links TRBV2 to TRBJ2-5, with D unresolved. Germline V gene data show CDR1 as SNHLY and CDR2 as FYNNEI. The CDR3 contains 12 residues. Between the trimmed V and J ends, which lost 2 bases and 4 bases, there was a span of 5 bases. The CDR3 DNA follows: TGTGCCAGCAGTGAACGACGAGAGACCCAGTACTTC. This gives the protein CASSERRETQYF. The full variable domain, rest sourced from reference TRBV2 and TRBJ2-5, is EPEVTQTPSHQVTQMGQEVILRCVPISNHLYFYWYRQILGQKVEFLVSFYNNEISEKSEIFDDQFSVERPDGSNFTLKIRSTKLEDSAMYFCASSERRETQYFGPGTRLLVL.

V usage is TRBV19 and J usage is TRBJ1-1, with a tentative D call TRBD1 (5 bases). Trimming left V 2 bases short and J 1 base short, with 8 bases between. CDR1 LNHDA and CDR2 SQIVND come from the germline V gene (reference sequence). The CDR3 has 14 residues. CDR3 in DNA: TGTGCCAGTAGTATACAGACAGCGAACACTGAAGCTTTCTTT. Its protein product is CASSIQTANTEAFF.

The rearrangement uses TRBV6-1 and TRBJ2-6; D remains ambiguous. Germline CDR1 and CDR2: MNHNS and SASEGT. The CDR3 sequence is 14 residues long. Trimming removed 5 bases from V and 4 bases from J, with 9 bases in between. DNA of the CDR3: TGTGCCAGCAGTTCGGTTCCCGGGGCCAACGTCCTGACTTTC. This sequence encodes CASSSVPGANVLTF.

This chain joins TRBV28 and TRBJ2-5, with TRBD2 identical over 9 bases. Germline V gives CDR1 MDHEN, CDR2 SYDVKM. V shed 5 bases, J shed 4 bases, and the junction held 8 bases outside the gene matches. The CDR3 totals 15 residues. CDR3 DNA sequence: TGTGCCAGCAGTCCGCGGGAGGGGGATACAGAGACCCAGTACTTC. Translating gives CASSPREGDTETQYF.

This clone was detected only once. The chain is built from TRBV19 and TRBJ1-4, with D tentatively TRBD1 (5 bases). Deletions cut 4 bases from V and 0 bases from J, with 12 bases between. The CDR3 has 16 residues. Germline CDR1 and CDR2: LNHDA and SQIVND (reference sequence). CDR3 residues: CASSKRGLTTNEKLFF. CDR3 sequence (DNA): TGTGCCAGTAGTAAGAGGGGCCTCACAACTAATGAAAAACTGTTTTTT. The whole variable domain, filled in from reference TRBV19 and TRBJ1-4, reads DGGITQSPKYLFRKEGQNVTLSCEQNLNHDAMYWYRQDPGQGLRLIYYSQIVNDFQKGDIAEGYSVSREKKESFPLTVTSAQKNPTAFYLCASSKRGLTTNEKLFFGSGTQLSVL.

The rearrangement uses TRBV6-6 and TRBJ1-2; the match to TRBD1 covers 10 bases. V shed 5 bases and J 7 bases; nucleotides not matched to a gene: 7. The CDR3 spans 14 residues. Germline CDR1 MNHNY, CDR2 SVGAGI (reference sequence). Written as DNA, the CDR3 is TGTGCCAGCAGTAAAGACAGGGGGCTAGGTGGCTACACCTTC. Protein product: CASSKDRGLGGYTF.

This chain uses TRBV23-1 with TRBJ2-7; a possible D gene is TRBD1 (7 bases). TRBV23-1 is designated an ORF whose function remains uncertain. This CDR3 has 18 residues. V gave up 4 bases and J gave up 3 bases, with 25 bases separating them. DNA of the CDR3: TGCGCCAGCAGTCTAGGCGACAGGGTGCTTCACGGGAGCTACGAGCAGTACTTC. The encoded protein is CASSLGDRVLHGSYEQYF.

The rearrangement links TRBV11-2 to TRBJ2-1; 10 nucleotides line up with TRBD1. Germline assignment: CDR1 SGHAT and CDR2 FQNNGV. This CDR3 is built from 14 residues. Losses at the gene ends were 5 bases for V and 7 bases for J; bases not matched to a gene: 5. The CDR3 nucleotides read TGTGCCAGCAGCGAGGGACAGGGGCTAAATGAGCAGTTCTTC. It specifies CASSEGQGLNEQFF.

The chain combines TRBV5-6 with TRBJ2-5, with 8 bases aligning to TRBD1. Germline values: CDR1 SGHDT, CDR2 YYEEEE. The CDR3 sequence is 17 residues long. V was clipped by 4 bases and J by 1 base; unmatched bases: 12. CDR3 sequence (DNA): TGTGCCAGCAGCCAAACCGGACAGGGACCCCTCCAAGAGACCCAGTACTTC. It is translated as CASSQTGQGPLQETQYF.

The V call is TRBV25-1, the J call TRBJ1-4, with 8 bases that match TRBD1. After removal of 5 bases from V and 5 bases from J, the junction contained 7 bases not matched to a gene. Germline CDR1 reads MGHDK; CDR2 reads SYGVNS. The CDR3 extends over 15 amino acids. CDR3 sequence: CASSKDRGGNEKLFF. DNA for the CDR3: TGTGCCAGCAGTAAAGACAGGGGAGGGAATGAAAAACTGTTTTTT.

This clone was seen repeatedly, ten times or more. This chain joins TRBV2 and TRBJ2-1; 10 positions match TRBD2. The germline CDR1 and CDR2 sequences are SNHLY and FYNNEI. The V and J ends lost 8 bases and 6 bases, in that order; junction bases with no gene match: 10. CDR3 size: 15 residues. The CDR3 DNA follows: TGTGCCAGCGTTCAAGCGGGAGGGTCGGCCAATGAGCAGTTCTTC. It translates to CASVQAGGSANEQFF. Full variable domain (outside the CDR3, taken from reference TRBV2 and TRBJ2-1): EPEVTQTPSHQVTQMGQEVILRCVPISNHLYFYWYRQILGQKVEFLVSFYNNEISEKSEIFDDQFSVERPDGSNFTLKIRSTKLEDSAMYFCASVQAGGSANEQFFGPGTRLTVL.

To note about this clone: At the DNA level, this CDR3 is encoded by other sequences in the same sample as well. The chain employs TRBV6-1 and TRBJ1-1, with D tentatively TRBD1 (5 bases). Trimming removed 4 bases from V and 3 bases from J, with 9 bases in between. Per the germline V gene, CDR1 is MNHNS and CDR2 is SASEGT. The CDR3 is 13 residues long. DNA for the CDR3: TGTGCCAGCAGTGTCCGGGGGGACACTGAAGCTTTCTTT. Encoded protein: CASSVRGDTEAFF.

CDR3 nucleotide sequence: TGTGCCAGCAGCTTGCGCGGGAGAGAATACGAGCAGTACTTC. Translating gives CASSLRGREYEQYF. This chain uses TRBV7-9 with TRBJ2-7, with TRBD2 matching over 7 bases. V gave up 3 bases and J gave up 4 bases; unmatched junction bases: 6. Germline-derived CDR1 and CDR2 are SEHNR and FQNEAQ (reference sequence). The CDR3 has 14 residues.

This clone was counted only a few times. The V and J genes are TRBV28 and TRBJ1-5; 7 bases map to TRBD1. Germline V CDR1 and CDR2: MDHEN, SYDVKM. V trimming: 5 bases; J trimming: 0 bases; junction bases outside the gene matches: 4. The CDR3 is 15 residues long. CDR3 nucleotide sequence: TGTGCCAGCAGTCTCGGGACAGTTAGCAATCAGCCCCAGCATTTT. Its protein is CASSLGTVSNQPQHF.

The chain recombines TRBV4-2 with TRBJ1-1; D is perhaps TRBD1 (5 bases). Trimming removed 1 base at V and 2 bases at J, with 14 bases between. The length of the CDR3 is 16 residues. CDR1 is LGHNA, CDR2 YNFKEQ, per germline. The CDR3 coding sequence is TGTGCCAGCAGCCAAGGTCTCAGGGTGCAAAACACTGAAGCTTTCTTT. Protein product: CASSQGLRVQNTEAFF.

This clone has ten or more counts. The genes are TRBV6-1 and TRBJ2-7; D is tentatively TRBD1 or TRBD2 (5 bases each). Trimming left V 7 bases short and J 0 bases short, with 16 bases between. The germline V gene has CDR1 MNHNS and CDR2 SASEGT. This CDR3 is 15 amino acids long. CDR3 DNA sequence: TGTGCCAGCAAACGGGACCCCCGGGGCTCCTACGAGCAGTACTTC. Amino acids: CASKRDPRGSYEQYF.

The genes are TRBV5-1 and TRBJ1-2; 9 positions agree with TRBD1. Germline values: CDR1 SGHRS, CDR2 YFSETQ. V lost 0 bases, J lost 5 bases, and 5 bases stayed unmatched. The CDR3 length is 15 residues. CDR3 residues: CASSLETGGAYGYTF. CDR3 sequence (DNA): TGCGCCAGCAGCTTGGAAACAGGGGGCGCTTATGGCTACACCTTC.

V gene TRBV27 combines with J gene TRBJ1-5; D remains unclear. Germline values: CDR1 MNHEY, CDR2 SMNVEV (reference sequence). V was cut by 3 bases and J by 1 base, with 7 bases left in between. The CDR3 is 14 residues long. For the CDR3, the DNA is TGTGCCAGCAGTTTTCGGCAGAGCAATCAGCCCCAGCATTTT. Protein: CASSFRQSNQPQHF.

The chain combines TRBV12-5 with TRBJ1-1, with a tentative D call TRBD1 (5 bases). Germline-derived CDR1 and CDR2 are LGHNT and FRNRAP. Trimming took off 0 bases at V and 1 base at J, with 18 bases between the two ends. CDR3 length: 18 residues. The CDR3 loop reads CASGLVKLSGTENTEAFF. CDR3 nucleotide sequence: TGTGCTAGTGGTTTGGTTAAACTTTCCGGGACGGAGAACACTGAAGCTTTCTTT.

V gene TRBV19 combines with J gene TRBJ2-7; TRBD1 is a possible D gene (6 bases). Looked up from germline, CDR1 is LNHDA and CDR2 is SQIVND (reference sequence). The CDR3 runs 12 residues. Trimming pared 5 bases from V and 6 bases from J, leaving 11 bases between. The CDR3 loop reads CASSHREGEQYF. DNA of the CDR3: TGTGCCAGTAGTCACAGGGAAGGCGAGCAGTACTTC.

This chain links TRBV5-6 with TRBJ1-4, with 9 bases fitting TRBD1. Germline CDR1 SGHDT, CDR2 YYEEEE. Unmatched junction bases numbered 10, after V lost 5 bases and J lost 8 bases. The CDR3 extends over 15 amino acids. The DNA of the CDR3 is TGTGCCAGCAGTACCCCGGGACAGGGTATCGAAAAACTGTTTTTT. Its protein product is CASSTPGQGIEKLFF.

This clone was seen a few times. The V call is TRBV5-1, the J call TRBJ1-1; no firm D call. Germline CDR1 and CDR2: SGHRS and YFSETQ. CDR3 length: 15 amino acids. Trimming removed 4 bases at V and 1 base at J, with 14 bases between. CDR3: CASSRSTATNTEAFF. In nucleotides, the CDR3 is TGCGCCAGCAGCCGTTCAACAGCTACGAACACTGAAGCTTTCTTT. The variable domain in full, with the rest retrieved from reference TRBV5-1 and TRBJ1-1, is KAGVTQTPRYLIKTRGQQVTLSCSPISGHRSVSWYQQTPGQGLQFLFEYFSETQRNKGNFPGRFSGRQFSNSRSEMNVSTLELGDSALYLCASSRSTATNTEAFFGQGTRLTVV.

The J gene is TRBJ2-2, the V gene TRBV4-2; 11 bases map to TRBD2. Germline-derived CDR1 and CDR2 are LGHNA and YNFKEQ. The CDR3 consists of 18 residues. The J segment lost 5 bases and the V segment lost 4 bases, leaving 12 bases of the junction unmatched. The CDR3 spells CASSLRGVAGGRTGELFF. The CDR3 coding sequence is TGTGCCAGCAGCCTCCGGGGGGTAGCGGGAGGGCGAACCGGGGAGCTGTTTTTT.

The J gene is TRBJ2-1, the V gene TRBV6-6; 12 bases are a match to TRBD2. The V segment lost 4 bases and the J segment 7 bases; nucleotides outside the gene matches: 5. There are 15 residues in the CDR3. Germline assignment: CDR1 MNHNY and CDR2 SVGAGI (reference sequence). The CDR3 DNA reads as TGTGCCAGCAGTTCACTAGCGGGAGGTATAAATGAGCAGTTCTTC. It is translated as CASSSLAGGINEQFF.

The genes are TRBV5-1 and TRBJ2-1, with 7 bases aligning to TRBD2. With V trimmed by 0 bases and J by 9 bases, 15 bases remained unmatched. CDR1 and CDR2 from the germline V gene are SGHRS and YFSETQ. The CDR3 loop spans 17 amino acids. The CDR3 DNA reads as TGCGCCAGCAGCTTGGCCCGGGACTACCCCTTTATCGGTGAGCAGTTCTTC. It codes for CASSLARDYPFIGEQFF.

This clone came up once. J is TRBJ2-3 and V is TRBV29-1, with D uncertain. CDR3 length: 15 amino acids. Germline-derived CDR1 and CDR2 are SQVTM and ANQGSEA. Trimming took 7 bases from V and 0 from J, leaving 17 bases between them. The CDR3 loop reads CSASLGGTSTDTQYF. The CDR3 nucleotides are TGCAGCGCATCACTCGGCGGTACTAGCACAGATACGCAGTATTTT.

In its sample, this clone was seen a few times. This rearrangement joins TRBV2 to TRBJ1-4; D ambiguous. Between the trimmed V and J ends, which lost 1 base and 10 bases, there was a span of 7 bases. Germline assignment: CDR1 SNHLY and CDR2 FYNNEI. This CDR3 spans 12 amino acids. CDR3 protein: CASSEETIKLFF. CDR3 bases: TGTGCCAGCAGTGAAGAGACGATAAAACTGTTTTTT.

The rearrangement uses TRBV15 and TRBJ1-2; a possible D gene is TRBD1 (5 bases). This CDR3 region has 14 residues. Germline CDR1 and CDR2: LNHNV and YYDKDF (reference sequence). V lost 3 bases and J 4 bases, leaving 12 bases between the germline ends. The CDR3, as DNA: TGTGCCACCAGCAGCCGCAGGGTGGGCTATGGCTACACCTTC. Protein product: CATSSRRVGYGYTF.

This clone was counted only a few times. The chain carries TRBV6-5 and TRBJ2-2; D not resolved. Trimming removed 7 bases from V and 4 bases from J, with 7 bases in between. The CDR3 extends over 12 amino acids. CDR1 is MNHEY and CDR2 is SVGAGI in the germline V gene. The CDR3 DNA reads TGTGCCAGCACCAAGAGCACCGGGGAGCTGTTTTTT. It is translated as CASTKSTGELFF.